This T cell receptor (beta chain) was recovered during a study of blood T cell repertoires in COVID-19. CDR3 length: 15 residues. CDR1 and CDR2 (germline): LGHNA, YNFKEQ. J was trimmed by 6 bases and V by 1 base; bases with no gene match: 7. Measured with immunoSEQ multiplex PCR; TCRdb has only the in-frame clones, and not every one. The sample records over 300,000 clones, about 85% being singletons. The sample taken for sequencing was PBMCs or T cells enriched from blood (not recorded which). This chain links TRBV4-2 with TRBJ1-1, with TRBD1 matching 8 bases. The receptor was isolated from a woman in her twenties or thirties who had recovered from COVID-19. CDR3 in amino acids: CASSQVGTGLSEAFF. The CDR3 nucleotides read TGTGCCAGCAGCCAAGTGGGGACAGGATTATCTGAAGCTTTCTTT.